This T cell receptor beta chain appears in the sequencing data of a study of beta chain features in type 1 diabetes. About the research overall: Patients were similar to healthy donors in age and gender (as well as in cell yields). Researchers looked at some 110 million sorted cells across all samples.

This clone was counted only a few times. The antigen is unknown. Germline loops: CDR1 MNHNS, CDR2 SASEGT. The CDR3 sequence is 12 residues long. The ends were cut back, 4 bases at V and 3 bases at J, with 6 bases in the middle. Findings and limits, study-wide: Cells with high TCR expression could be over-represented by cDNA sequencing. Compared with healthy donors, patients appeared to share more similar naive, central memory and regulatory TCRB repertoires.

The isolated RNA, all of it, was reverse transcribed, so expressed TCRB transcripts were what got sequenced. This table comes from immunoSEQ multiplex PCR, and its TCRdb copy is limited to in-frame clones, with some not included. This sample has 330,000 or so clones, with less than 20% found just once. The chain recombines TRBV6-1 with TRBJ1-1; D gene ambiguous. The clonotype was recovered from a young woman in good health. The source material was naive CD4+ T cells from blood. For the CDR3, the DNA is TGTGCCAGCAGTGGGCGGTACACTGAAGCTTTCTTT. Encoded protein: CASSGRYTEAFF.